This TCR beta chain emerged from a study of Ad26.COV2.S vaccination and SARS-CoV-2 variants. Study-level findings and limits: While placebo recipients had lower spike-specific TCR breadth, vaccine recipients had more.

The treatment was: around 19 received Ad26.COV2.S at low or high dose, single or two shots; 5 received placebo; per-sample allocation not given. Sample collection was performed on day 63 after the first vaccine or placebo injection. Details on this clone: Its cognate antigen is unknown.

This CDR3 is 13 amino acids long. Germline V gives CDR1 MGHDK, CDR2 SYGVNS. Trimming took 1 base from V and 1 from J, leaving 4 bases between them. TCRdb keeps only in-frame clones here, not all; method: immunoSEQ multiplex PCR. There are some 350,000 clones in the sample; roughly nine tenths occur only once, and 5.5% lies in the top ten. Specimen: peripheral blood, collected in a trial of Ad26.COV2.S vaccine versus placebo. The origin of this receptor is a person aged 18-60 years who received the Ad26.COV2.S COVID-19 vaccine or a placebo. The chain is built from TRBV25-1 and TRBJ2-5; D ambiguous. The chain's CDR3 is CASSEFSQETQYF. DNA for the CDR3: TGTGCCAGCAGTGAATTTTCCCAAGAGACCCAGTACTTC.